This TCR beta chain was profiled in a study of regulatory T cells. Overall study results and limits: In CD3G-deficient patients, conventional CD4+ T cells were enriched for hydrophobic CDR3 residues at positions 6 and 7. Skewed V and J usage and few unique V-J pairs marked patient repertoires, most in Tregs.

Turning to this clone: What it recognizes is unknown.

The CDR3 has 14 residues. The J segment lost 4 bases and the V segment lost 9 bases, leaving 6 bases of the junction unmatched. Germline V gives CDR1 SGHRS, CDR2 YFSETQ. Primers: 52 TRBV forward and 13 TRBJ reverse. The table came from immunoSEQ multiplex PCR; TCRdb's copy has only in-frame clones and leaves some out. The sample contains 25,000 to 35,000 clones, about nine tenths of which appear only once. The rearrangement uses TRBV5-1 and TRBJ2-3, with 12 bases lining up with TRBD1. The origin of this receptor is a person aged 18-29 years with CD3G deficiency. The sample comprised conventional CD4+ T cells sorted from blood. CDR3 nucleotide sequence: TGCGCCACCTCGGGACAGGGGGCACCAGATACGCAGTATTTT. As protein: CATSGQGAPDTQYF.